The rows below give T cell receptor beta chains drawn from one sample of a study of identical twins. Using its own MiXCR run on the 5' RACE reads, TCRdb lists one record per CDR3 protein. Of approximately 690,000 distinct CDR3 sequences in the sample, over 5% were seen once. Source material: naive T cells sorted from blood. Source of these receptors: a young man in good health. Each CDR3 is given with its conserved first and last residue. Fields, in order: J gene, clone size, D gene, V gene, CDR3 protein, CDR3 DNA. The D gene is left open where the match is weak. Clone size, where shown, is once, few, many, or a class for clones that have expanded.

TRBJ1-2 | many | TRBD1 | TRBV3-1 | CASSPGQGIYGYTF | TGTGCCAGCAGCCCGGGACAGGGTATCTATGGCTACACCTTC
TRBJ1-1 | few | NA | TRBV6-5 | CASSYPFEGVNTEAFF | TGTGCCAGCAGTTACCCCTTCGAAGGGGTGAACACTGAAGCTTTCTTT
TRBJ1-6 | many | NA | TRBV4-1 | CASSQDSSSSAYNSPLHF | TGCGCCAGCAGCCAAGATTCTAGTTCGAGCGCGTATAATTCACCCCTCCACTTT
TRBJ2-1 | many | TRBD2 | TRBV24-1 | CATSDPPRGGRPEQFF | TGTGCCACCAGTGACCCCCCTCGAGGCGGGAGACCCGAGCAGTTCTTC
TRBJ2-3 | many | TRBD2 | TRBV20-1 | CSAPGPKRESQYF | TGCAGTGCCCCAGGCCCGAAGCGGGAGTCGCAGTATTTT
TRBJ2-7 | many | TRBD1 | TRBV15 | CATSREKGADSYEQYF | TGTGCCACCAGCAGAGAAAAGGGGGCAGACTCCTACGAGCAGTACTTC
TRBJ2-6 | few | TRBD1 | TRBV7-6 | CASSLGQGFSGANVLTF | TGTGCCAGCAGCTTAGGACAGGGTTTCTCTGGGGCCAACGTCCTGACTTTC
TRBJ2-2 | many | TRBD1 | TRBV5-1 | CASSWDSPGELFF | TGCGCCAGCAGCTGGGACAGCCCCGGGGAGCTGTTTTTT
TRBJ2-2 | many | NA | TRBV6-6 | CASSPISTGELFF | TGTGCCAGCAGTCCCATCTCTACCGGGGAGCTGTTTTTT
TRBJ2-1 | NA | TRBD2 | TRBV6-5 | CASSYSAGGYGEQFF | TGTGCCAGCAGTTACTCCGCGGGAGGTTATGGTGAGCAGTTCTTC
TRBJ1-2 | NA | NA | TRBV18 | CASSPTEGGGYTF | TGTGCCAGCTCACCAACGGAGGGCGGCGGCTACACCTTC
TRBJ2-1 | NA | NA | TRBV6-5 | CASSYRISDEQFF | TGTGCCAGCAGTTACCGTATTAGCGATGAGCAGTTCTTC
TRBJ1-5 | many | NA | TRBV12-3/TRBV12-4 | CASSVIVGVQPQHF | TGTGCCAGCAGCGTAATAGTGGGGGTTCAGCCCCAGCATTTT
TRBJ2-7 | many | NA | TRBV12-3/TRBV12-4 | CASSLRGYEQYF | TGTGCCAGCAGTTTGAGGGGATACGAGCAGTACTTC
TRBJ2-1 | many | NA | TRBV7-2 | CASMRDLSEQFF | TGTGCCAGCATGCGGGATTTGAGTGAGCAGTTCTTC
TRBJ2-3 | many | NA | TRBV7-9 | CASSRRSDTQYF | TGTGCCAGCAGCAGACGGTCAGATACGCAGTATTTT
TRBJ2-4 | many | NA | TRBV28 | CASTTRELAKNIQYF | TGTGCCAGCACCACCCGAGAACTAGCCAAAAACATTCAGTACTTC
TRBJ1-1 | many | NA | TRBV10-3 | CAISDPGPNTEAFF | TGTGCCATCAGTGACCCAGGCCCGAACACTGAAGCTTTCTTT
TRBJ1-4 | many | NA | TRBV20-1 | CSARDLDGRKEKLFF | TGCAGTGCTAGAGATCTGGACGGTCGCAAGGAAAAACTGTTTTTT
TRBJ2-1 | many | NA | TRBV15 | CATSRDTGNEQFF | TGTGCCACCAGCAGAGACACGGGGAATGAGCAGTTCTTC
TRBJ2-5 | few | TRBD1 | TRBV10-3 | CAISFSGTGPQETQYF | TGTGCCATCAGTTTCTCCGGGACAGGGCCTCAGGAGACCCAGTACTTC
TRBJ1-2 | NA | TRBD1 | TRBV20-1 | CSATRGLRYGYTF | TGCAGTGCTACAAGGGGGCTGCGGTATGGCTACACCTTC
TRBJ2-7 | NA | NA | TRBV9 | CASSETGLLGYEQYF | TGTGCCAGCAGCGAAACGGGACTCCTGGGCTACGAGCAGTACTTC
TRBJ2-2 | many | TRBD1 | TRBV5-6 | CASTLGTGNTGELFF | TGTGCCAGCACCCTAGGGACAGGGAACACCGGGGAGCTGTTTTTT
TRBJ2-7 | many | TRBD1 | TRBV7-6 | CASSLVRDRASYEQYF | TGTGCCAGCAGCTTAGTTCGGGACAGGGCCTCCTACGAGCAGTACTTC